This T cell receptor (beta chain) was identified in a study of post-analysis software for immune sequencing data. Study-level information: Relapsing-remitting, secondary progressive and progressive-relapsing multiple sclerosis courses were included. Notes on the study in general: Normalized Chao1 diversity was significantly lower in multiple sclerosis patients than in controls. A few TRBV segments, TRBV5-6, TRBV5-1 and TRBV20-1 among them, were found more frequent in patients than controls.

Germline loops: CDR1 LNHNV, CDR2 YYDKDF (reference sequence). Trimming left V 0 bases short and J 5 bases short, with 13 bases between. This CDR3 contains 15 residues. TCR beta libraries were prepared from cDNA with unique molecular identifiers. There were roughly 0.85 to 11 million T cells, and approximately 500,000 cDNA molecules came from them. TCRdb reprocessed the PCR reads with MiXCR, giving one entry per CDR3 protein. The sample contains hundreds of thousands of distinct CDR3 sequences, around 50% of which appear only once. Details on this clonotype: Its antigen is undetermined.

The material sequenced was blood. The clonotype comes from a girl aged 10 to 17 with multiple sclerosis. The rearrangement joins TRBV15 to TRBJ1-1; no definite D call. CDR3 coding DNA: TGTGCCACCAGCAGAGACTCTGTTGGGAGGACTGAAGCTTTCTTT. Translating gives CATSRDSVGRTEAFF.